What follows are 2 T cell receptor beta chains derived from one specimen sequenced in a study of T cells after posttransplantation cyclophosphamide. Assay: immunoSEQ multiplex PCR; the TCRdb copy retains only in-frame clones and omits some. The table lists roughly 23,000 clones, about 97% of them singletons. The naive gate required viable CD3+CD4+ or CD3+CD8+ cells with CCR7+CD45RA+CD45RO-CD95-CD27+CD28+ phenotype. The material sequenced was naive CD4+ T cells sorted from PBMCs. The receptors originated from a man aged 50 to 59 in good health, CMV-negative, and a related stem cell transplant donor.

The V call is TRBV14, the J call TRBJ1-1, with a tentative D call TRBD1 (5 bases). V was shortened by 8 bases and J by 0 bases, with 10 bases between the two germline ends. There are 13 residues in the CDR3. Germline V lookup: CDR1 SGHDN, CDR2 FVKESK. CDR3 bases: TGTGCCAGCCTGGGGGGTTTGAACACTGAAGCTTTCTTT. It encodes CASLGGLNTEAFF.

This chain links TRBV13 with TRBJ2-7; the D is unclear. The CDR3 loop spans 15 amino acids. The ends were cut back, 1 base at V and 3 bases at J, with 13 bases in the middle. Germline CDR1 reads PRHDT; CDR2 reads FYEKMQ (reference sequence). CDR3 protein: CASSLAPRTNYEQYF. The CDR3 region has the DNA TGTGCCAGCAGCTTAGCCCCTCGAACAAACTACGAGCAGTACTTC.